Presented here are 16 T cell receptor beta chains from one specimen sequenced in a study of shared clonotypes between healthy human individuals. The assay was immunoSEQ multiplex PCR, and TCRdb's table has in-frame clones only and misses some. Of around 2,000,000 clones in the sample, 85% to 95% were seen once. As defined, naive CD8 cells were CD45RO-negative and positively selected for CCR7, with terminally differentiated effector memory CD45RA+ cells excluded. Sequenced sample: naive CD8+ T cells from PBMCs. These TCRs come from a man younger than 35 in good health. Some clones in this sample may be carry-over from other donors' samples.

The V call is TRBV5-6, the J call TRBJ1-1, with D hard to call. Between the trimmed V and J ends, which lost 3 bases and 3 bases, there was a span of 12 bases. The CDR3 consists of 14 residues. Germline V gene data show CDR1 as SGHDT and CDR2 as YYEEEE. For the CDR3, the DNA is TGTGCCAGCAGCTCGCCGTTCGGGGACACTGAAGCTTTCTTT. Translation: CASSSPFGDTEAFF.

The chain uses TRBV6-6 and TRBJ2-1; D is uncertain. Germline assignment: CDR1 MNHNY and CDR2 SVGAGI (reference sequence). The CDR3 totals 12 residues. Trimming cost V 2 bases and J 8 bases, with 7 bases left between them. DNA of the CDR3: TGTGCCAGCAGTTACGGGCCGTATGAGCAGTTCTTC. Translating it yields CASSYGPYEQFF.

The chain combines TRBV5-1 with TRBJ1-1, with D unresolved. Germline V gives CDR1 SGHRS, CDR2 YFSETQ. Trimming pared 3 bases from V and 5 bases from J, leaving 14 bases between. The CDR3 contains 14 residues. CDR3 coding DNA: TGCGCCAGCAGCTGGCGGACGGCGGGGACTGAAGCTTTCTTT. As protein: CASSWRTAGTEAFF.

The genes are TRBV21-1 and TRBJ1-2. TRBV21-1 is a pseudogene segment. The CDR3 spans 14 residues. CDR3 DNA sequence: TGTGCCAGCAGCACTCAGCCGCGAGGCTATGGCTACACCTTC. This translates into CASSTQPRGYGYTF.

The DNA for the CDR3 is TGCGCCAGCAGCCAAGATTGGCACGGGGGCGGCGAGCAGTTCTTC. Translated: CASSQDWHGGGEQFF. V and J are TRBV4-3 and TRBJ2-1; D possibly uses TRBD1 or TRBD2 (6 bases each). With 0 bases removed from V and 10 bases from J, the gap between germline ends came to 16 bases. The germline gives CDR1 LGHNA, CDR2 YSLEER. CDR3 length equals 15 residues.

The CDR3 here is CASSVKFSGTGLSTDTQYF. In nucleotides, the CDR3 is TGTGCCAGCAGCGTTAAATTCTCGGGGACAGGTCTTAGCACAGATACGCAGTATTTT. V gene TRBV28 combines with J gene TRBJ2-3, with 8 bases that match TRBD1. V dropped 6 bases and J dropped 0; count of bases not matched to a gene: 17. The CDR3 runs 19 residues. Germline assignment: CDR1 MDHEN and CDR2 SYDVKM.

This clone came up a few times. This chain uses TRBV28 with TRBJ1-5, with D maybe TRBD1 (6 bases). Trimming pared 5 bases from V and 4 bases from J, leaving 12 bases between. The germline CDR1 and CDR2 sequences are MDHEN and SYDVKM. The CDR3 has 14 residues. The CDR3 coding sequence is TGTGCCAGCAGTAATAGAGGGGGAAATCAGCCCCAGCATTTT. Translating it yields CASSNRGGNQPQHF.

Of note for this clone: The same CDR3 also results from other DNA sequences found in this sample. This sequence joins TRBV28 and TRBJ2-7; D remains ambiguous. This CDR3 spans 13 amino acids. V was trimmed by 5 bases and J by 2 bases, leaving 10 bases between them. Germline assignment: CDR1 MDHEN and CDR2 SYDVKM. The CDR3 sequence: CASSLDGTYEQYF. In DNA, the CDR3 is TGTGCCAGCAGTCTCGACGGTACCTACGAGCAGTACTTC. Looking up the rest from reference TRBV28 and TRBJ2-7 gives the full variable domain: DVKVTQSSRYLVKRTGEKVFLECVQDMDHENMFWYRQDPGLGLRLIYFSYDVKMKEKGDIPEGYSVSREKKERFSLILESASTNQTSMYLCASSLDGTYEQYFGPGTRLTVT.

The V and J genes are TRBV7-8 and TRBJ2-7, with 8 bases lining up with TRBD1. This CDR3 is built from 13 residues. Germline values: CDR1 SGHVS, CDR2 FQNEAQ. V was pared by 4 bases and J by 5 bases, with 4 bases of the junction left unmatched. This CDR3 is CASSSSGGHEQYF. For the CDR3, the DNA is TGTGCCAGCAGCTCATCAGGGGGCCACGAGCAGTACTTC.

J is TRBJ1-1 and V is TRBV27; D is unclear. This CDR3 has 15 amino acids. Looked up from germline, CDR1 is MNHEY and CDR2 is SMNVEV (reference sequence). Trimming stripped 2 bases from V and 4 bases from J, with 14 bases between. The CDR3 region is CASSLNPGSSTEAFF. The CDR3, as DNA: TGTGCCAGCAGTTTAAATCCAGGTTCGTCCACTGAAGCTTTCTTT.

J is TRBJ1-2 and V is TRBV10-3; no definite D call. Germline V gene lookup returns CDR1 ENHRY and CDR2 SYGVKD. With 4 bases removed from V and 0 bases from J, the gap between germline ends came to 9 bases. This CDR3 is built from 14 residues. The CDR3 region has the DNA TGTGCCATCAGTGGGAGGGAAGCTAACTATGGCTACACCTTC. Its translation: CAISGREANYGYTF.

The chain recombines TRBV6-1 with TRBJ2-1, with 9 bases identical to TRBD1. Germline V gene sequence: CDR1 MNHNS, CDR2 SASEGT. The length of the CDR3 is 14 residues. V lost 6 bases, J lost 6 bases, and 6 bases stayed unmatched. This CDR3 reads CASRAGQGFNEQFF. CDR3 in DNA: TGTGCCAGCAGGGCGGGACAGGGTTTCAATGAGCAGTTCTTC.

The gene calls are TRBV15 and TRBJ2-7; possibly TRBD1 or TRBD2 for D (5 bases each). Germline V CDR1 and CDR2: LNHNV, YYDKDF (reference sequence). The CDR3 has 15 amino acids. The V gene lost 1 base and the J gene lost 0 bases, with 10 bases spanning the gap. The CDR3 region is CATSRGGTDSYEQYF. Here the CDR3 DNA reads TGTGCCACCAGCAGAGGAGGGACGGACTCCTACGAGCAGTACTTC.

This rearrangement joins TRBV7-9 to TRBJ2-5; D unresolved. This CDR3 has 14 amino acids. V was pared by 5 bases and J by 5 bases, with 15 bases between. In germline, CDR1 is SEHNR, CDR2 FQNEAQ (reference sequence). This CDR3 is CASSPLGHEETQYF. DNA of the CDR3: TGTGCCAGCAGCCCCCTAGGGCATGAGGAGACCCAGTACTTC.

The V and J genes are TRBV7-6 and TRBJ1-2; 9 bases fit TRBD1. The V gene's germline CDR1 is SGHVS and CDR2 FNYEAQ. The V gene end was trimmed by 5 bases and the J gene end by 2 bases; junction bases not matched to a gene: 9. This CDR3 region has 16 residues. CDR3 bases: TGTGCCAGCAGCCCAGGGCCCGGGACAGGGAACTATGGCTACACCTTC. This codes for CASSPGPGTGNYGYTF.

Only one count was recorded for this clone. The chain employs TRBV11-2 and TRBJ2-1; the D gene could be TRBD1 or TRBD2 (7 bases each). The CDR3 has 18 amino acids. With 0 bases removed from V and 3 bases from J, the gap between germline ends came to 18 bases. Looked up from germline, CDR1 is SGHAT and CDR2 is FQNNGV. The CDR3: CASSLDRGRGRSYNEQFF. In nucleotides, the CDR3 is TGTGCCAGCAGCTTAGATAGGGGGCGCGGGAGAAGCTACAATGAGCAGTTCTTC. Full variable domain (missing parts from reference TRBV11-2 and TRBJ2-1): EAGVAQSPRYKIIEKRQSVAFWCNPISGHATLYWYQQILGQGPKLLIQFQNNGVVDDSQLPKDRFSAERLKGVDSTLKIQPAKLEDSAVYLCASSLDRGRGRSYNEQFFGPGTRLTVL.